These T cell receptor beta chains were read from a single sample in a study of blood T cell repertoires in COVID-19. Method: immunoSEQ multiplex PCR; TCRdb's copy keeps in-frame clones and lacks some. In the table there are a few hundred thousand clones, over 75% of which are singletons. Material: peripheral blood. The origin of the receptors is a man younger than 40 who had recovered from COVID-19. Both conserved end residues are part of each CDR3. The order of the fields is D gene, clone size, J gene, V gene, CDR3 protein, CDR3 DNA. D genes are given only for firm matches. Part of the rows lack a size; the others show once, few, many or a class for expanded clones.

d_gene: -; abundance: -; j_gene: TRBJ1-2; v_gene: TRBV5-4; CDR3aa: CASSPTQGYDGYTF; CDR3nt: TGTGCCAGCAGCCCAACCCAGGGGTACGATGGCTACACCTTC
d_gene: TRBD1; abundance: -; j_gene: TRBJ2-2; v_gene: TRBV15; CDR3aa: CATSRETRQGVLGELFF; CDR3nt: TGTGCCACCAGCAGAGAGACACGACAGGGGGTTCTCGGGGAGCTGTTTTTT
d_gene: -; abundance: -; j_gene: TRBJ1-2; v_gene: TRBV19; CDR3aa: CASTPARGELYGYTF; CDR3nt: TGTGCCAGTACCCCGGCTCGGGGGGAACTCTATGGCTACACCTTC
d_gene: TRBD1; abundance: few; j_gene: TRBJ1-6; v_gene: TRBV28; CDR3aa: CASSPSDRGRWPLHF; CDR3nt: TGTGCCAGCAGTCCTTCCGACAGGGGGCGGTGGCCCCTCCACTTT
d_gene: TRBD2; abundance: few; j_gene: TRBJ2-3; v_gene: TRBV4-1; CDR3aa: CASSQERGGPDTQYF; CDR3nt: TGCGCCAGCAGCCAAGAGCGGGGGGGCCCAGATACGCAGTATTTT
d_gene: -; abundance: -; j_gene: TRBJ1-1; v_gene: TRBV28; CDR3aa: CASSLRGKTEAFF; CDR3nt: TGTGCCAGCAGTTTACGGGGTAAGACTGAAGCTTTCTTT
d_gene: -; abundance: -; j_gene: TRBJ2-1; v_gene: TRBV4-2; CDR3aa: CASSQEQITYNEQFF; CDR3nt: TGTGCCAGCAGCCAAGAACAGATTACTTACAATGAGCAGTTCTTC
d_gene: -; abundance: -; j_gene: TRBJ2-5; v_gene: TRBV7-9; CDR3aa: CASSYQGSWMETQYF; CDR3nt: TGTGCCAGCAGTTATCAGGGGTCGTGGATGGAGACCCAGTACTTC
d_gene: -; abundance: -; j_gene: TRBJ2-3; v_gene: TRBV15; CDR3aa: CATSTLDLAVGTQYF; CDR3nt: TGTGCCACCAGCACACTGGACTTGGCAGTCGGTACGCAGTATTTT
d_gene: TRBD1; abundance: once; j_gene: TRBJ1-2; v_gene: TRBV11-2; CDR3aa: CASSLAVDRGGYTF; CDR3nt: TGTGCCAGCAGCTTAGCCGTCGACAGGGGGGGCTACACCTTC
d_gene: -; abundance: -; j_gene: TRBJ2-1; v_gene: TRBV5-1; CDR3aa: CASSSPGDEQFF; CDR3nt: TGCGCCAGCAGCTCCCCGGGGGATGAGCAGTTCTTC
d_gene: -; abundance: -; j_gene: TRBJ2-3; v_gene: TRBV7-2; CDR3aa: CASSSIRGNTQYF; CDR3nt: TGTGCCAGCAGCTCGATTAGGGGGAATACGCAGTATTTT
d_gene: -; abundance: -; j_gene: TRBJ1-2; v_gene: TRBV5-6; CDR3aa: CASSFYGTPNNYGYTF; CDR3nt: TGTGCCAGCAGCTTCTACGGGACACCTAACAACTATGGCTACACCTTC
d_gene: -; abundance: -; j_gene: TRBJ1-1; v_gene: TRBV7-2; CDR3aa: CASSLSLGRYTEAFF; CDR3nt: TGTGCCAGCAGCTTAAGTCTGGGCAGGTACACTGAAGCTTTCTTT